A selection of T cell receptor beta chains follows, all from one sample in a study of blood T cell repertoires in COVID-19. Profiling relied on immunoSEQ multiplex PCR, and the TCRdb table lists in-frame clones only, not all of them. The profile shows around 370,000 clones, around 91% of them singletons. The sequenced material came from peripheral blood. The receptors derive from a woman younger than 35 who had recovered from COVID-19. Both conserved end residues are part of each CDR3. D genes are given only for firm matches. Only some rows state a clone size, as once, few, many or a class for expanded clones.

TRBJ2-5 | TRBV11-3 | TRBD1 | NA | CASSRTGDPNQETQYF | TGTGCCAGCAGCCGCACAGGGGACCCCAACCAAGAGACCCAGTACTTC
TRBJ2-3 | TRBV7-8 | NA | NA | CASSWGRGFRTDTQYF | TGTGCCAGCAGCTGGGGGCGGGGGTTCCGCACAGATACGCAGTATTTT
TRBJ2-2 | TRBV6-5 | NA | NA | CASSYSRGTGELFF | TGTGCCAGCAGTTACTCCCGGGGGACCGGGGAGCTGTTTTTT
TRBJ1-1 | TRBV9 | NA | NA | CASSPRNLNTEAFF | TGTGCCAGCAGCCCCAGAAATTTGAACACTGAAGCTTTCTTT
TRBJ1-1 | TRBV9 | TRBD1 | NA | CASSRDRLGTEAFF | TGTGCCAGCAGCAGGGACAGGCTAGGCACTGAAGCTTTCTTT
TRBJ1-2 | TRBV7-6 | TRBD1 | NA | CASSSKPPGQGIYGYTF | TGTGCCAGCAGTTCAAAGCCGCCGGGACAGGGGATCTATGGCTACACCTTC
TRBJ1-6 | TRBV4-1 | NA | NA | CASSQDRLTAPGNSPLHF | TGCGCCAGCAGCCAAGATCGTTTGACAGCCCCCGGGAATTCACCCCTCCACTTT
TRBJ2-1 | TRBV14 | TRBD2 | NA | CASSNGRAGSSYNEQFF | TGTGCCAGCAGCAACGGGAGGGCAGGGAGCTCCTACAATGAGCAGTTCTTC
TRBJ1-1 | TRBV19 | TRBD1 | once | CASSITGDRGRAFF | TGTGCCAGTAGTATCACAGGGGACAGGGGACGGGCTTTCTTT
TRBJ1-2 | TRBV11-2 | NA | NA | CASSHSRENYGYTF | TGTGCCAGCAGTCACTCAAGGGAGAACTATGGCTACACCTTC